This T cell receptor (beta chain) was recorded in a study of beta chain features in type 1 diabetes. As for the study in general: Sorted cell examination encompassed 85 million to 140 million cells across all samples. Study-level findings and limits: Among all four CD4+ subsets, Type 1 diabetes patients had TCRB CDR3s that were moderately but significantly shorter. It was among patients, rather than healthy donors, that naive, central memory and Treg TCRB repertoires appeared more similar.

Investigators reverse transcribed all isolated RNA, so they sequenced expressed TCRB transcripts. The method was immunoSEQ multiplex PCR; TCRdb's version includes in-frame clones alone and lacks a portion of them. The sample contains roughly 340,000 clones, about 14% of which appear only once. Details on this clone: Its antigen remains unknown.

The CDR3 consists of 14 residues. The germline V gene has CDR1 LGHNA and CDR2 YSLEER. The germline V and J ends were trimmed by 0 bases and 7 bases, with 9 bases remaining between them. One heparinised blood draw, averaging roughly 120 mL, came from each donor. Purities over 95% were achieved in all sorted populations. Sequenced material: naive CD4+ T cells from blood. The rearrangement joins TRBV4-3 to TRBJ2-2; D gene uncertain. The source of this sequence is a woman under 30 with type 1 diabetes. CDR3 protein: CASSQDPGVGELFF. The CDR3 DNA is TGCGCCAGCAGCCAAGACCCAGGCGTCGGGGAGCTGTTTTTT.